One sample yielded the 15 T cell receptor beta chains listed below, sequenced in a study of blood T cell repertoires in COVID-19. Measured with immunoSEQ multiplex PCR; TCRdb has only the in-frame clones, and not every one. This sample has around 370,000 clones, with around 89% found just once. Sequencing was done on a sample of peripheral blood. These receptors originate from a man in his late teens or twenties with active or convalescent COVID-19.

The chain has TRBV12-3 or TRBV12-4 and TRBJ2-1, with D unresolved. Between the trimmed V and J ends, which lost 7 bases and 6 bases, there was a span of 7 bases. This CDR3 spans 11 amino acids. Here the CDR3 reads CASMTGNEQFF. In DNA form, the CDR3 reads TGTGCCAGCATGACGGGCAATGAGCAGTTCTTC.

About this clone: A read error may produce the germline difference seen at one junction end. The chain is built from TRBV19 and TRBJ2-1; D is uncertain. There are 13 residues in the CDR3. The germline gives CDR1 LNHDA, CDR2 SQIVND (reference sequence). Here the CDR3 DNA reads TGTGCCAGTAGTATGGGCTCCTTCAATGAGCAGTTCTTC. This codes for CASSMGSFNEQFF. The full variable domain, rest sourced from reference TRBV19 and TRBJ2-1, is DGGITQSPKYLFRKEGQNVTLSCEQNLNHDAMYWYRQDPGQGLRLIYYSQIVNDFQKGDIAEGYSVSREKKESFPLTVTSAQKNPTAFYLCASSMGSFNEQFFGPGTRLTVL.

The V and J genes are TRBV7-2 and TRBJ2-1; D possibly corresponds to TRBD1 (6 bases). Trimming shortened V by 5 bases and J by 1 base, and 15 bases separated the two germline ends. The CDR3 spans 16 residues. Germline V gene data show CDR1 as SGHTA and CDR2 as FQGNSA. The CDR3 spells CASSPGAALSYNEQFF. The CDR3 DNA follows: TGTGCCAGCAGCCCAGGGGCGGCTTTATCCTACAATGAGCAGTTCTTC.

This clone was picked up one time. The chain carries TRBV2 and TRBJ2-6; weak D call: TRBD1 (5 bases). The germline CDR1 and CDR2 sequences are SNHLY and FYNNEI. Between the trimmed V and J ends, which lost 7 bases and 2 bases, there was a span of 15 bases. The CDR3 sequence is 16 residues long. Here the CDR3 reads CASTYLSGTGANVLTF. In DNA, the CDR3 is TGTGCCAGCACGTACCTCTCAGGGACTGGGGCCAACGTCCTGACTTTC. Based on the CDR3 plus reference TRBV2 and TRBJ2-6, the full variable domain is EPEVTQTPSHQVTQMGQEVILRCVPISNHLYFYWYRQILGQKVEFLVSFYNNEISEKSEIFDDQFSVERPDGSNFTLKIRSTKLEDSAMYFCASTYLSGTGANVLTFGAGSRLTVL.

The V call is TRBV7-2, the J call TRBJ2-5; TRBD2 matches 9 bases. Unmatched junction bases numbered 8, after V lost 2 bases and J lost 1 base. The CDR3 consists of 17 residues. CDR1 is SGHTA and CDR2 is FQGNSA in the germline V gene. The CDR3 sequence is CASSLSLTSGRQETQYF. CDR3 bases: TGTGCCAGCAGCTTATCCCTCACTAGCGGGCGCCAAGAGACCCAGTACTTC. Complete variable domain (other parts from reference TRBV7-2 and TRBJ2-5): GAGVSQSPSNKVTEKGKDVELRCDPISGHTALYWYRQSLGQGLEFLIYFQGNSAPDKSGLPSDRFSAERTGGSVSTLTIQRTQQEDSAVYLCASSLSLTSGRQETQYFGPGTRLLVL.

V and J are TRBV4-3 and TRBJ2-1; 11 nucleotides align to TRBD2. From germline, CDR1 is LGHNA and CDR2 YSLEER. The CDR3 has 16 residues. After removal of 1 base from V and 7 bases from J, the junction contained 6 bases not matched to a gene. The CDR3 bases are TGCGCCAGCAGCCAAGGCTCCGGGACTAGCGGTAATGAGCAGTTCTTC. Residues: CASSQGSGTSGNEQFF.

V and J are TRBV24-1 and TRBJ2-5; tentative D call: TRBD2 (6 bases). Trimming shortened V by 5 bases and J by 4 bases, and 22 bases separated the two germline ends. Germline V gives CDR1 KGHDR, CDR2 SFDVKD. This CDR3 comprises 17 residues. The CDR3 coding sequence is TGTGCCACCAGTGCAGGGATAGCGGAAAGGAGGCGAGAGACCCAGTACTTC. Protein sequence: CATSAGIAERRRETQYF.

The J gene is TRBJ2-2, the V gene TRBV24-1; TRBD1 matches at 9 bases. V trimming: 1 base; J trimming: 6 bases; junction bases outside the gene matches: 5. CDR1 is KGHDR and CDR2 is SFDVKD in the germline V gene. The CDR3 sequence is 16 residues long. In DNA form, the CDR3 reads TGTGCCACCAGTGATTTAGTAGACAGGGGGTCCGGGGAGCTGTTTTTT. Translated, it gives CATSDLVDRGSGELFF.

The chain combines TRBV4-2 with TRBJ1-6; 7 nucleotides match TRBD1. CDR3 length: 16 residues. Germline loops: CDR1 LGHNA, CDR2 YNFKEQ. The trim removed 7 bases at V and 5 bases at J, leaving 11 bases unmatched. The CDR3 sequence is CASTSKGASDNSPLHF. Here the CDR3 DNA reads TGTGCCAGCACCTCGAAGGGGGCATCGGATAATTCACCCCTCCACTTT.

The V gene is TRBV28, the J gene TRBJ2-1, with 7 nucleotides matching TRBD1. V shed 4 bases, J shed 1 base, and the junction held 16 bases outside the gene matches. This CDR3 region has 19 residues. CDR1 is MDHEN and CDR2 is SYDVKM in the germline V gene. The DNA for the CDR3 is TGTGCCAGCAGTTCCCACGAGCTTACAGGGGCCACATCCTACAATGAGCAGTTCTTC. Its translation: CASSSHELTGATSYNEQFF. Combining the CDR3 with reference TRBV28 and TRBJ2-1 gives the whole variable domain DVKVTQSSRYLVKRTGEKVFLECVQDMDHENMFWYRQDPGLGLRLIYFSYDVKMKEKGDIPEGYSVSREKKERFSLILESASTNQTSMYLCASSSHELTGATSYNEQFFGPGTRLTVL.

J is TRBJ1-5 and V is TRBV5-8, with 9 nucleotides matching TRBD1. This CDR3 has 14 amino acids. Germline CDR1 reads SGHTS; CDR2 reads YDEGEE. The V and J ends lost 6 bases and 6 bases, in that order; junction bases with no gene match: 7. This CDR3 is CASTRGTGTQPQHF. The DNA of the CDR3 is TGTGCCAGCACCCGCGGGACAGGGACTCAGCCCCAGCATTTT.

The V gene is TRBV5-1, the J gene TRBJ1-1; D is uncertain. Germline-derived CDR1 and CDR2 are SGHRS and YFSETQ. CDR3 length: 15 amino acids. The V end was cut by 4 bases, the J end by 1 base, with 14 bases between. CDR3 residues: CASSVEGTRNTEAFF. The CDR3 bases are TGCGCCAGCAGCGTTGAGGGAACCAGGAACACTGAAGCTTTCTTT.

The chain employs TRBV18 and TRBJ1-1, with D unresolved. Deletions cut 3 bases from V and 3 bases from J, with 8 bases between. CDR1 and CDR2 (germline): KGHSH, LQKENI. The CDR3 has 13 residues. This CDR3 is CASSPVAYTEAFF. The CDR3 bases are TGTGCCAGCTCACCGGTGGCATACACTGAAGCTTTCTTT. Filled out from reference TRBV18 and TRBJ1-1, the complete variable domain reads NAGVMQNPRHLVRRRGQEARLRCSPMKGHSHVYWYRQLPEEGLKFMVYLQKENIIDESGMPKERFSAEFPKEGPSILRIQQVVRGDSAAYFCASSPVAYTEAFFGQGTRLTVV.

This chain links TRBV16 with TRBJ1-1, with a tentative D call TRBD1 (6 bases). V was shortened by 4 bases and J by 4 bases, with 16 bases between the two germline ends. In germline, CDR1 is KGHSY, CDR2 FQNENV. The CDR3 has 15 residues. The CDR3: CASSLGRGLLTEAFF. Here the CDR3 DNA reads TGTGCCAGCAGCCTCGGGCGGGGGCTCCTCACTGAAGCTTTCTTT.

This clone has just one count. The chain employs TRBV5-6 and TRBJ2-1, with unresolved D. V was shortened by 5 bases and J by 4 bases, with 7 bases between the two germline ends. This CDR3 comprises 12 residues. The germline gives CDR1 SGHDT, CDR2 YYEEEE. CDR3 residues: CASSFSYNEQFF. The CDR3 DNA reads as TGTGCCAGCAGTTTTAGTTACAATGAGCAGTTCTTC.